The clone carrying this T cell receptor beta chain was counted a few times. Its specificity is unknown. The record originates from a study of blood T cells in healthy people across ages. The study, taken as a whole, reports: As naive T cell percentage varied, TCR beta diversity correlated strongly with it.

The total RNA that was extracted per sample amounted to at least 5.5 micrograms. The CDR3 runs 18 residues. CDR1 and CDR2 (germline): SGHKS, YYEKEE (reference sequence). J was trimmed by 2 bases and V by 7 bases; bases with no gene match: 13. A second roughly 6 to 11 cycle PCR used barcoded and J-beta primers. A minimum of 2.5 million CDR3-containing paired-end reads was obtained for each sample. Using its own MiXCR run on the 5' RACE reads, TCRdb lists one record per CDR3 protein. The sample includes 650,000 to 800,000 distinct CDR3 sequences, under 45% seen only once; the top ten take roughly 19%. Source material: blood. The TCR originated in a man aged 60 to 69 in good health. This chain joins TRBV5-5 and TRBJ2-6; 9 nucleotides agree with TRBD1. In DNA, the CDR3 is TGTGCCAGCCACGCTCCGGGACAGGGTACAACTGGGGCCAACGTCCTGACTTTC. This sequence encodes CASHAPGQGTTGANVLTF.